Listed below are T cell receptor beta chains from one sample, sequenced in a study of blood T cell repertoires in COVID-19. The assay was immunoSEQ multiplex PCR, and TCRdb's table has in-frame clones only and misses some. The repertoire consists of some 87,000 clones, with around 90% occurring once and the leading ten covering 3% to 4%. The specimen sequenced was peripheral blood. The source is an older woman with acute or convalescent COVID-19. The CDR3 runs from the conserved cysteine through the conserved F or W. The D gene is left open where the match is weak. Where a row states a size, it is once, few, many or the class of an expanded clone; other rows omit it.

clone_size,d_call,j_call,v_call,cdr3_nt,cdr3_aa
NA,NA,TRBJ2-1,TRBV11-3,TGTGCCAGCAGCCCGGACGGAGGAAATGAGCAGTTCTTC,CASSPDGGNEQFF
NA,NA,TRBJ2-5,TRBV5-1,TGCGCCAGCAGCTTGTCCTCGGCGGGGGCAGAGACCCAGTACTTC,CASSLSSAGAETQYF
NA,NA,TRBJ2-2,TRBV28,TGTGCCAGCAGTTTGAGCGGGGAGCTGTTTTTT,CASSLSGELFF
once,NA,TRBJ1-1,TRBV5-1,TGCGCCAGCAGCTCCCCCGGGGGGGGGATGAACACTGAAGCTTTCTTT,CASSSPGGGMNTEAFF
NA,NA,TRBJ1-1,TRBV11-2,TGTGCCAGCAGGGAGCCGGGGAACACTGAAGCTTTCTTT,CASREPGNTEAFF
NA,TRBD2,TRBJ2-3,TRBV30,TGTGCCTGGAACAGACTAGCGGGGAGCACAGATACGCAGTATTTT,CAWNRLAGSTDTQYF
NA,TRBD2,TRBJ2-2,TRBV13,TGTGCCAGCAGCTGGGGACTAGCGGGTGTCACCGGGGAGCTGTTTTTT,CASSWGLAGVTGELFF
NA,NA,TRBJ2-1,TRBV12-3/TRBV12-4,TGTGCCAGCAGTTTGTCCGTTGGGCTTGAGCAGTTCTTC,CASSLSVGLEQFF
NA,NA,TRBJ1-2,TRBV7-2,TGTGCCAGCAGCTTAGTATGGAGCGGATCTAACTATGGCTACACCTTC,CASSLVWSGSNYGYTF
few,NA,TRBJ2-7,TRBV30,TGTGCCTTGGACAGATCCTACGAGCAGTACTTC,CALDRSYEQYF
NA,NA,TRBJ1-6,TRBV2,TGTGCCAGCAGTGTCGACGACACAAATTCACCCCTCCACTTT,CASSVDDTNSPLHF
NA,TRBD1,TRBJ1-2,TRBV5-1,TGCGCCAGCAGCCGCGGACAGGGCCTCAACTATGGCTACACCTTC,CASSRGQGLNYGYTF
NA,TRBD1,TRBJ2-2,TRBV6-6,TGTGCCACACAAACGGGACAGACGAACACCGGGGAGCTGTTTTTT,CATQTGQTNTGELFF
NA,TRBD2,TRBJ2-7,TRBV5-1,TGCGCCAGCAGCTTGGCCGAGCGGGATTCCGTACACGAGCAGTACTTC,CASSLAERDSVHEQYF
NA,TRBD2,TRBJ2-3,TRBV6-5,TGTGCCAGCAGTTGGAACGGGAGGGCCCCAGATACGCAGTATTTT,CASSWNGRAPDTQYF
once,NA,TRBJ1-1,TRBV6-6,TGTGCCAGCAGTTTTACAGAGAACACTGAAGCTTTCTTT,CASSFTENTEAFF
once,TRBD2,TRBJ2-1,TRBV11-3,TGTGCCAGTAGCGAGGTAGCGGGAGGAGGAAATGAGCAGTTCTTC,CASSEVAGGGNEQFF
NA,NA,TRBJ2-1,TRBV9,TGTGCCAGCAGCGTAGGCGGGGGCCCTTGGAATGAGCAGTTCTTC,CASSVGGGPWNEQFF